This T cell receptor (beta chain) was retrieved from a study of CD8 T cells in Susac syndrome (dated by TCRdb to about 2019). With regard to the full study: Repertoire sequencing was used to test whether CD8+ T cell activation and differentiation in Susac syndrome was antigen driven. What the work shows at the level of the full study, not this receptor alone: The study acknowledged that relatively few individuals were included in the TCR sequencing and HLA analysis.

RNA was extracted with the RNeasy kit and roughly 0.5 to 1 ug was reverse transcribed using random hexamers. The immunoSEQ multiplex PCR assay, covering 54 Vbeta and 13 Jbeta segments, was used to amplify TCR beta CDR3 regions. PCR amplification bias was corrected using a synthetic template baseline for primer optimization and computational correction. The paper's data handling went like this. Reads were assigned to V, D and J genes according to IMGT and analyzed in immunoSEQ Analyzer, with only productive sequences retained. Clonality was computed as one minus Shannon entropy normalized by log2 of the number of productive unique sequences. For each patient and control, public and private clones were evaluated among the 100 most prevalent clones. A clone was defined as Susac-specific if it was absent from the healthy and MS cohorts, from 1052 published viral clones and from other ImmuneACCESS disease sequences. TCRdb reprocessed the public reads (quality trimming at Q25 with fastp, clone calling with MiXCR) and kept in-frame beta chains. Each entry is one CDR3 protein sequence, shown with its most common DNA and genes. The V and J calls, along with clone size, are taken from TCRdb and not from the paper's own processing. The sample data list 100,000 to 150,000 distinct CDR3 sequences, and 90% to 95% of these were observed just once. More than 0.09% of the sample belongs to the ten largest clones.

The junction shows trimming of 5 bases on V and 5 bases on J, plus 13 bases between the germline ends. The CDR1 and CDR2 encoded by the germline V gene are MDHEN and SYDVKM. The CDR3 numbers 13 residues from cysteine through phenylalanine. Kept here is only the CDR3 DNA, which spans 39 bases and is read in frame from base 1. About this clonotype itself: Its binding antigen is unknown. Nothing much larger sits one base from this clone, and base qualities are not available.

High-throughput TCR beta sequencing profiled peripheral blood CD8+ and CD4+ T cells from healthy donors, Susac syndrome patients and multiple sclerosis patients. Healthy donors were age- and sex-matched controls. CD8+ TEMRA cells were enriched by FACS, while bulk CD8+ and CD4+ T cells were purified by magnetic negative isolation. Blood was collected in EDTA tubes and processed within 24 hours, with PBMCs isolated through density gradient centrifugation. PBMCs intended for TCR sequencing were cryopreserved in liquid nitrogen and thawed later in a water bath at 37 degrees C. A purity of at least 90% was achieved for sorted or isolated CD4+, CD8+ and CD8+ TEMRA cells.

This receptor was obtained from a human donor in good health. The rearrangement joined TRBV28 to TRBJ2-7; a confident D gene designation cannot be given. The sequenced sample was CD4+ T cells from PBMCs. This receptor has the CDR3 CASSPAPMNEQYF. The nucleotides read TGTGCCAGCAGTCCGGCCCCGATGAACGAGCAGTACTTC.